This TCR beta chain is drawn from a study of blood T cell repertoires in COVID-19. Adults between about 18 and 89 years of age took part from 20 to 25 US areas. Donors were grouped by their self-reported clinical history. V lost 0 bases, J lost 8 bases, and 14 bases lay in between. This CDR3 contains 15 residues. Germline V gene data show CDR1 as LGHDT and CDR2 as YNNKEL (reference sequence). The assay was immunoSEQ multiplex PCR, and TCRdb's table has in-frame clones only and misses some. Of some 200,000 clones listed, 80% were seen once; the top ten hold 6.5% to 9%. The clonotype originates from a woman aged 40 to 50 with acute COVID-19. Source material: PBMCs or T cells enriched from blood (not recorded which). V gene TRBV3-1 (or the pseudogene TRBV3-2) combines with J gene TRBJ2-4, with a weak D call TRBD1 (6 bases). The CDR3 spells CASSQESQGKDIQYF. As DNA, the CDR3 is TGTGCCAGCAGCCAAGAGAGTCAGGGGAAGGACATTCAGTACTTC.